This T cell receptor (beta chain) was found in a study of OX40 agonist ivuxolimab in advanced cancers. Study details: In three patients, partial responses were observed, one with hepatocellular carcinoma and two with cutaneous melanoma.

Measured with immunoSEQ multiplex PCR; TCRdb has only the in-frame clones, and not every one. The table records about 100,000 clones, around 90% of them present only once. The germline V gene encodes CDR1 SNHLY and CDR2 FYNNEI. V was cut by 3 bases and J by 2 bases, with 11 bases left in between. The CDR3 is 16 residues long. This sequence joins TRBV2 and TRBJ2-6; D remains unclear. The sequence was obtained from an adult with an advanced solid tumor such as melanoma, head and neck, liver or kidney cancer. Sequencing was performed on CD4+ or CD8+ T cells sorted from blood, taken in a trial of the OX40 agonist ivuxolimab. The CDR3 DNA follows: TGTGCCAGCAGTGAGTTGAGCCAGGCTGGGGCCAACGTCCTGACTTTC. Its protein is CASSELSQAGANVLTF.